This T cell receptor (beta chain) is drawn from a study of blood T cell repertoires in COVID-19. Clones were sequenced by immunoSEQ multiplex PCR, and TCRdb holds only the in-frame ones, with some missing. The sample contains 150,000 to 200,000 clones, more than 85% of which appear only once. The ends were cut back, 4 bases at V and 3 bases at J, with 28 bases in the middle. The CDR3 loop spans 19 amino acids. This TCR derives from an elderly woman in a cohort sampled during active or convalescent COVID-19. Input material: peripheral blood. The chain carries TRBV23-1 and TRBJ2-7; possibly TRBD2 for D (6 bases). TRBV23-1 is placed among ORFs of uncertain function. CDR3 in DNA: TGCGCCAGCAGTCCGCCGGGACCGACCAATCGACTAGACTTCTACGAGCAGTACGTC. Translation gives CASSPPGPTNRLDFYEQYV.